A single sample is the source of the 26 T cell receptor beta chains below, sequenced in a study of regulatory T cells in long-lasting Graves disease. Sequencing libraries for TCR beta were prepared with iRepertoire HTBI primers and Arm-PCR of CDR3 regions. MiXCR was run by TCRdb on the multiplex PCR reads, yielding one entry per CDR3 protein. The sample lists about 430,000 distinct CDR3 sequences; approximately 15% were seen once. Noted time point: newly diagnosed GD, antithyroid drugs for less than 3 months. PBMCs were the source of the RNA used for TCR sequencing. This sample was also put to use in a study of T cells in Graves' hyperthyroidism and ophthalmopathy.

The sample was peripheral blood mononuclear cells (PBMCs), taken at new diagnosis, from a patient treated with antithyroid drugs. The receptors stem from a woman aged 35 to 49 with Graves disease.

This clonotype has at least ten counts. The CDR3 loop is CASSEEGQTNQPQHF. CDR3 in DNA: TGTGCCAGCAGTGAAGAGGGACAGACCAATCAGCCCCAGCATTTT. This sequence joins TRBV2 and TRBJ1-5, with 7 bases matching TRBD1. Per germline, CDR1 SNHLY and CDR2 FYNNEI. Unmatched junction bases numbered 3, after V lost 1 base and J lost 3 bases. CDR3 size: 15 residues.

To note about this clonotype: A far larger clone is just one base off, so this is likely a read error. The chain joins TRBV9 to TRBJ2-7; 9 bases align to TRBD2. Germline V gene lookup returns CDR1 SGDLS and CDR2 YYNGEE. V lost 3 bases to trimming and J lost 7 bases; unmatched junction nucleotides: 11. CDR3 length: 15 residues. CDR3 loop: CASSASGTSLREQYF. CDR3 sequence (DNA): TGTGCCAGCAGCGCTAGCGGGACAAGCCTACGGGAGCAGTACTTC.

The rearrangement uses TRBV4-1 and TRBJ1-6, with a tentative D call TRBD1 (5 bases). V lost 0 bases and J lost 6, with 15 bases in between. The CDR3 is 17 residues long. Germline values: CDR1 MGHRA, CDR2 YSYEKL. CDR3 sequence: CASSQETGGGLNSPLHF. Written as DNA, the CDR3 is TGCGCCAGCAGCCAAGAAACTGGGGGGGGACTTAATTCACCCCTCCACTTT.

This clonotype was recorded a few times. The CDR3 nucleotides read TGCAGTGCTAGGTCGGTTGGTGGGAGGTCAAGCTACGAGCAGTACTTC. Its protein is CSARSVGGRSSYEQYF. This chain connects TRBV20-1 to TRBJ2-7, with D perhaps TRBD2 (6 bases). CDR1 and CDR2 (germline): DFQATT, SNEGSKA (reference sequence). This CDR3 has 16 amino acids. Trimming pared 3 bases from V and 3 bases from J, leaving 21 bases between.

Many counts were recorded for this clonotype. This sequence joins TRBV11-2 and TRBJ1-6; D gene unclear. This CDR3 comprises 11 residues. Trimming removed 3 bases at V and 10 bases at J, with 4 bases between. CDR1 is SGHAT and CDR2 is FQNNGV in the germline V gene. This CDR3 is CASSLGSPLHF. DNA of the CDR3: TGTGCCAGCAGCTTGGGCTCACCCCTCCACTTT.

This clonotype has at least ten counts. The rearrangement uses TRBV6-1 and TRBJ2-3, with 10 nucleotides matching TRBD2. The CDR3 consists of 16 residues. The junction had 6 bases not matched to a gene; V was cut back by 5 bases and J by 1 base. Germline-derived CDR1 and CDR2 are MNHNS and SASEGT. In DNA, the CDR3 is TGTGCCAGCAGTATCCCTAGCGGGAGTGGCACAGATACGCAGTATTTT. It codes for CASSIPSGSGTDTQYF.

This clonotype appeared a single time. The chain links TRBV10-1 to TRBJ2-5, with D uncertain. The V gene lost 0 bases and the J gene lost 6 bases, with 17 bases spanning the gap. The length of the CDR3 is 16 residues. Germline-derived CDR1 and CDR2 are WNHNN and SYGVQD (reference sequence). CDR3 protein: CASSESTGGSFQTQYF. CDR3 DNA sequence: TGCGCCAGCAGTGAGTCAACGGGTGGTAGCTTCCAGACCCAGTACTTC.

The chain recombines TRBV5-1 with TRBJ2-3; 9 bases map to TRBD1. Germline lookup yields CDR1 SGHRS and CDR2 YFSETQ. The CDR3 extends over 15 amino acids. V was pared by 0 bases and J by 6 bases, with 5 bases of the junction left unmatched. The CDR3 reads CASSLALTGGDTQYF. DNA of the CDR3: TGCGCCAGCAGCTTGGCGTTGACAGGGGGGGATACGCAGTATTTT.

In this sample, this clonotype turned up many times. This rearrangement joins TRBV28 to TRBJ1-1; no clear D. The CDR3 consists of 12 residues. CDR1 and CDR2 (germline): MDHEN, SYDVKM. Trimming shortened V by 7 bases and J by 0 bases, and 6 bases separated the two germline ends. The CDR3 sequence: CASNSMNTEAFF. In nucleotides, the CDR3 is TGTGCCAGCAACTCTATGAACACTGAAGCTTTCTTT.

The chain uses TRBV9 and TRBJ2-7; 11 bases fit TRBD2. V lost 2 bases to trimming and J lost 0 bases; unmatched junction nucleotides: 1. CDR3 size: 15 residues. CDR1 is SGDLS, CDR2 YYNGEE, per germline. The CDR3 bases are TGTGCCAGCAGCGTGGGACTAGCGGCCTCCTACGAGCAGTACTTC. Protein: CASSVGLAASYEQYF.

This clonotype was picked up many times. This chain joins TRBV28 and TRBJ2-2; D is ambiguous. CDR1 is MDHEN and CDR2 is SYDVKM in the germline V gene. The length of the CDR3 is 14 residues. V dropped 7 bases and J dropped 2 bases, with 11 bases sitting between them. CDR3 sequence reads: CASIPTANTGELFF. The CDR3 region has the DNA TGTGCCAGCATTCCGACGGCTAACACCGGGGAGCTGTTTTTT. The whole variable domain, remainder taken from reference TRBV28 and TRBJ2-2, is DVKVTQSSRYLVKRTGEKVFLECVQDMDHENMFWYRQDPGLGLRLIYFSYDVKMKEKGDIPEGYSVSREKKERFSLILESASTNQTSMYLCASIPTANTGELFFGEGSRLTVL.

This clonotype was detected many times. The gene calls are TRBV11-3 and TRBJ2-1; TRBD2 matches at 10 bases. This CDR3 region has 16 residues. The germline V gene encodes CDR1 SGHNT and CDR2 YENEEA. Unmatched junction bases numbered 8, after V lost 3 bases and J lost 6 bases. In DNA, the CDR3 is TGTGCCAGCAGCTTCCGAAGCGGGAGGGATCTCAATGAGCAGTTCTTC. It translates to CASSFRSGRDLNEQFF.

This clonotype came up a few times. This chain uses TRBV9 with TRBJ1-3; TRBD1 agrees at 9 bases. Per germline, CDR1 SGDLS and CDR2 YYNGEE. V lost 3 bases to trimming and J lost 4 bases; unmatched junction nucleotides: 2. The CDR3 consists of 14 residues. CDR3 residues: CASSGTGVGNTIYF. DNA of the CDR3: TGTGCCAGCAGCGGGACAGGGGTCGGAAACACCATATATTTT.

The rearrangement links TRBV28 to TRBJ2-3; D perhaps matches TRBD2 (7 bases). V dropped 10 bases and J dropped 1 base, with 27 bases sitting between them. The germline V gene encodes CDR1 MDHEN and CDR2 SYDVKM. This CDR3 contains 18 residues. In DNA form, the CDR3 reads TGTGCCAACACAGGACTAGGGGGAGGGCCGATGGGCACAGATACGCAGTATTTT. Translation gives CANTGLGGGPMGTDTQYF.

This clonotype has at least ten counts. The CDR3 nucleotides read TGCAGTGCTACGACTAGCGGGAGACACGGGGAGCTGTTTTTT. It is translated as CSATTSGRHGELFF. The J gene is TRBJ2-2, the V gene TRBV20-1, with 12 bases that match TRBD2. The CDR3 is 14 amino acids. J was trimmed by 7 bases and V by 4 bases; bases with no gene match: 4. The V gene's germline CDR1 is DFQATT and CDR2 SNEGSKA (reference sequence).

V is TRBV3-1 and J is TRBJ2-7; 12 bases are shared with TRBD2. The CDR3 is 15 amino acids. V was clipped by 0 bases and J by 7 bases; unmatched bases: 4. The germline CDR1 and CDR2 sequences are LGHDT and YNNKEL (reference sequence). Written as DNA, the CDR3 is TGTGCCAGCAGCCAAGAGACTAGCGGGAGTAGGGAGCAGTACTTC. Translating gives CASSQETSGSREQYF.

This clonotype has ten or more counts. The chain is built from TRBV6-1 and TRBJ1-6, with 11 bases lining up with TRBD1. Germline CDR1 and CDR2: MNHNS and SASEGT. The CDR3 extends over 15 amino acids. The V gene end was trimmed by 6 bases and the J gene end by 7 bases; junction bases not matched to a gene: 5. The CDR3 reads CASRRTGGVNSPLHF. For the CDR3, the DNA is TGTGCCAGCAGGCGGACAGGGGGCGTGAATTCACCCCTCCACTTT.

This chain joins TRBV12-3 or TRBV12-4 and TRBJ2-1; the D gene is possibly TRBD1 (6 bases). The CDR3 is 15 amino acids. V was trimmed by 6 bases and J by 10 bases, leaving 22 bases between them. The CDR3 sequence: CASSPAATGSEEQFF. CDR3 DNA sequence: TGTGCCAGCAGCCCCGCAGCGACAGGATCGGAGGAGCAGTTCTTC.

This clonotype appeared a few times. This chain links TRBV11-2 with TRBJ2-7; D is tentatively TRBD1 or TRBD2 (6 bases each). Germline V gene lookup returns CDR1 SGHAT and CDR2 FQNNGV. Trimming cost V 5 bases and J 6 bases, with 20 bases left between them. The CDR3 sequence is 15 residues long. The CDR3 reads CASSPQKFGGSEQYF. As DNA, the CDR3 is TGTGCCAGCAGCCCTCAGAAGTTCGGGGGCAGCGAGCAGTACTTC.

This clonotype has a count of ten or more. V usage is TRBV7-9 and J usage is TRBJ2-1; the D gene is possibly TRBD2 (5 bases). Trimming took 5 bases from V and 5 from J, leaving 7 bases between them. This CDR3 comprises 12 residues. Per the germline V gene, CDR1 is SEHNR and CDR2 is FQNEAQ (reference sequence). CDR3 sequence: CASSRTDNEQFF. In DNA, the CDR3 is TGTGCCAGCAGCCGGACTGACAATGAGCAGTTCTTC.

CDR3 loop: CSASREAVGEQYF. The CDR3 coding sequence is TGCAGTGCTAGTCGGGAGGCGGTGGGAGAGCAGTACTTC. V usage is TRBV20-1 and J usage is TRBJ2-7; 7 bases match TRBD2. Germline trimming cut 3 bases from V and 7 bases from J; bases unmatched to any gene: 9. Germline CDR1 is DFQATT and CDR2 is SNEGSKA (reference sequence). The length of the CDR3 is 13 residues.

This clonotype occurred many times. This rearrangement joins TRBV10-2 to TRBJ2-7; 9 nucleotides line up with TRBD1. The germline V gene encodes CDR1 WSHSY and CDR2 SAAADI. CDR3 length: 17 amino acids. V was clipped by 2 bases and J by 11 bases; unmatched bases: 19. The CDR3 DNA is TGCGCCAGCAGTGAGATTCCCCCGGGACAGGGCTTTCTGGTGGAGTACTTC. It is translated as CASSEIPPGQGFLVEYF.

This rearrangement joins TRBV24-1 to TRBJ2-1; perhaps TRBD1 as D (6 bases). This CDR3 is 13 amino acids long. Germline values: CDR1 KGHDR, CDR2 SFDVKD. V was cut by 2 bases and J by 9 bases, with 10 bases left in between. This CDR3 reads CATSDWTASEQFF. The CDR3 bases are TGTGCCACCAGTGATTGGACAGCTTCTGAGCAGTTCTTC.

There are a few counts of this clonotype. The chain is built from TRBV6-1 and TRBJ2-3, with 15 bases identical to TRBD2. The germline V gene encodes CDR1 MNHNS and CDR2 SASEGT. V was clipped by 5 bases and J by 5 bases; unmatched bases: 8. CDR3 length equals 17 residues. The CDR3 DNA reads as TGTGCCAGCAGTACCGGACTAGCGGGAGGGCCCGGAGATACGCAGTATTTT. Its translation is CASSTGLAGGPGDTQYF.

The rearrangement joins TRBV20-1 to TRBJ2-4; 7 nucleotides align to TRBD1. This CDR3 is built from 15 residues. Germline assignment: CDR1 DFQATT and CDR2 SNEGSKA (reference sequence). V shed 2 bases and J 2 bases; nucleotides not matched to a gene: 6. CDR3 DNA sequence: TGCAGTGCTAGATTCCCGACAGGGACCAAAAACATTCAGTACTTC. The encoded protein is CSARFPTGTKNIQYF.

This clonotype was seen a few times. A much larger clone lies a single base off, so this may be a read error. The chain is built from TRBV12-3 or TRBV12-4 and TRBJ2-1; 9 nucleotides match TRBD1. The J call may not be correct, given that the DNA end is closer to TRBJ2-5. This CDR3 has 14 residues. The DNA of the CDR3 is TGTGCCAGCGGTCCTACAGGGGGCGGCGAGACCCAGTACTTC. Its translation is CASGPTGGGETQYF.